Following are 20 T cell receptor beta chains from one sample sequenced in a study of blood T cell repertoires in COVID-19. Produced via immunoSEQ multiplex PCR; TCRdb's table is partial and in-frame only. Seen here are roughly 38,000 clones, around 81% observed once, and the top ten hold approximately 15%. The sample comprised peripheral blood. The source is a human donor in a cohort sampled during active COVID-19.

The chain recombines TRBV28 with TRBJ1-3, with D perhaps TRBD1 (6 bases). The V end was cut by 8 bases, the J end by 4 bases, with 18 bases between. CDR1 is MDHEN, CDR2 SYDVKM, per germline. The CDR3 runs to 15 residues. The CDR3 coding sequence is TGTGCCAGCGGTCCACAGGGAGCGTGGGGAAACACCATATATTTT. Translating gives CASGPQGAWGNTIYF.

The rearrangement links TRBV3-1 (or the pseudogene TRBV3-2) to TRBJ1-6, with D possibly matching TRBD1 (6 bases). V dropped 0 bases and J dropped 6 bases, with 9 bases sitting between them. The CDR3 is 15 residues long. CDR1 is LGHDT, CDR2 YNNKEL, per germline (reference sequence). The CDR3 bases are TGTGCCAGCAGCCAAGATACAGGGATTAATTCACCCCTCCACTTT. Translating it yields CASSQDTGINSPLHF.

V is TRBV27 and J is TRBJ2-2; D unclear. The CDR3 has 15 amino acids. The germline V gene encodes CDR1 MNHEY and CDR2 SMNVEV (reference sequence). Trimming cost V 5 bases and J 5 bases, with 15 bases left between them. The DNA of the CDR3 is TGTGCCAGCAGTCCCTTAAAGTTACTAACCGGGGAGCTGTTTTTT. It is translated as CASSPLKLLTGELFF.

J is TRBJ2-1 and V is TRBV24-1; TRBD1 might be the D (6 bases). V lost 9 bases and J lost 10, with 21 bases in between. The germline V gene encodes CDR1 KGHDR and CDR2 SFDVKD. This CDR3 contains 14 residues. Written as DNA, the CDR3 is TGTGCCACCTCTGGTCTGACAGGCGCCGGGGAGCAGTTCTTC. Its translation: CATSGLTGAGEQFF.

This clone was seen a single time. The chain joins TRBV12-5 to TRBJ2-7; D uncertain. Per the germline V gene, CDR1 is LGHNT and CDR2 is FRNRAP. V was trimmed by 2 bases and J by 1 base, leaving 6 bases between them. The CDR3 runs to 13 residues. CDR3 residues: CASGLSASYEQYF. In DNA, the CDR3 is TGTGCTAGTGGTTTGAGCGCGTCCTACGAGCAGTACTTC.

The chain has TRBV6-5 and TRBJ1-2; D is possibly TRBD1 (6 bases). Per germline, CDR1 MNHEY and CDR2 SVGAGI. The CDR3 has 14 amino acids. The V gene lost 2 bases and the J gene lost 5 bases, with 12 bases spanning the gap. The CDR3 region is CASSYQTGSYGYTF. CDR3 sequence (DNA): TGTGCCAGCAGTTACCAGACAGGATCGTATGGCTACACCTTC.

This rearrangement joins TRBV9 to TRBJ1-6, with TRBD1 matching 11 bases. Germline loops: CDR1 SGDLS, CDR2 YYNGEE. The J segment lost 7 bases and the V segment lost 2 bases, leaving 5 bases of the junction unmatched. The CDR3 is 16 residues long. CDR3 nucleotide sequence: TGTGCCAGCAGCGTGGGCGGGACAGGGGGGAATTCACCCCTCCACTTT. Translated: CASSVGGTGGNSPLHF.

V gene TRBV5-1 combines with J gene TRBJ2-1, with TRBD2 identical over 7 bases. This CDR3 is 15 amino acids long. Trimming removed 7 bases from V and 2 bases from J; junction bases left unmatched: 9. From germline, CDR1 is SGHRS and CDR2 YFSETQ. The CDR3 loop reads CASGRGGDAYNEQFF. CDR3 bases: TGCGCCAGCGGGAGGGGAGGCGACGCCTACAATGAGCAGTTCTTC.

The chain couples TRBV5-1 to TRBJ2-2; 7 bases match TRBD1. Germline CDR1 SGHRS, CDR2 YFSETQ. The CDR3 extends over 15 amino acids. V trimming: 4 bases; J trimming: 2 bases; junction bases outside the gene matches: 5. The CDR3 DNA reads TGCGCCAGCAGCCCTAGACAGGGAAACACCGGGGAGCTGTTTTTT. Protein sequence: CASSPRQGNTGELFF.

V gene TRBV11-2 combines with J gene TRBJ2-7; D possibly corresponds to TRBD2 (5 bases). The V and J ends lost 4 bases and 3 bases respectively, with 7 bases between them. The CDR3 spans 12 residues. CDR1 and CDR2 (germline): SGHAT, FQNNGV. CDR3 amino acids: CASSWTYYEQYF. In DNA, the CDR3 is TGTGCCAGCAGCTGGACTTACTACGAGCAGTACTTC.

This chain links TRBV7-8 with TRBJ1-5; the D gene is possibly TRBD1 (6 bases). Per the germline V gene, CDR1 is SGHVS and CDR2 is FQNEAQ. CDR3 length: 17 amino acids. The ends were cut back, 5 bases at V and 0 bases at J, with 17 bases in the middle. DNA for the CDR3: TGTGCCAGCAGCCTCGATGACAGGCTTAATAGCAATCAGCCCCAGCATTTT. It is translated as CASSLDDRLNSNQPQHF.

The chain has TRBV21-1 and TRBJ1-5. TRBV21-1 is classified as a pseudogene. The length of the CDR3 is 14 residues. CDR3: CASSFLGDNQPQHF. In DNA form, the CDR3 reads TGTGCCAGCAGCTTTTTAGGAGATAATCAGCCCCAGCATTTT.

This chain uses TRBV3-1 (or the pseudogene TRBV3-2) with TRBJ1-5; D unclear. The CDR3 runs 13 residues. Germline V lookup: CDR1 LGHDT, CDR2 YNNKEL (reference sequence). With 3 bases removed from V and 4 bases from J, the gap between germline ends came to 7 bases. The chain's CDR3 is CASSQTPNQPQHF. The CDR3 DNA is TGTGCCAGCAGCCAGACACCAAATCAGCCCCAGCATTTT.

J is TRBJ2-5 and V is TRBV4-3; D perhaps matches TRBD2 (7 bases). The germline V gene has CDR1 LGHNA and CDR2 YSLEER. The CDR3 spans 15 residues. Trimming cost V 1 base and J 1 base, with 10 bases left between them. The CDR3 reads CASSQARGGQETQYF. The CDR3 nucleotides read TGCGCCAGCAGCCAAGCGAGGGGGGGCCAAGAGACCCAGTACTTC.

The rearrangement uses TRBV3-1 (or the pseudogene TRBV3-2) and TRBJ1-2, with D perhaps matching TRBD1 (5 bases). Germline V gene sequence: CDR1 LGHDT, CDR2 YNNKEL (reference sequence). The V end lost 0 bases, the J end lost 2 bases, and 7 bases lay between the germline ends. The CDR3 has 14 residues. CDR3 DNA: TGTGCCAGCAGCCAAGACTCAGGGAACTATGGCTACACCTTC. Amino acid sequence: CASSQDSGNYGYTF.

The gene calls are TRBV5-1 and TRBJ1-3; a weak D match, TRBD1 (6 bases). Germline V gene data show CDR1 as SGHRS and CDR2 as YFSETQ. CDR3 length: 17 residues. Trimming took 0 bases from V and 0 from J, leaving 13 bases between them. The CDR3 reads CASSLGYRDNSGNTIYF. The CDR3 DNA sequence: TGCGCCAGCAGCTTGGGCTACCGGGACAACTCTGGAAACACCATATATTTT.

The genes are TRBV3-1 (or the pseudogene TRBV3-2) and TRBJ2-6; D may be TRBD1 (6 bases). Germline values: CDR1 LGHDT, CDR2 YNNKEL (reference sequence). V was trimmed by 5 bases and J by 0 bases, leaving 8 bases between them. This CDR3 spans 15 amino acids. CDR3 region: CASSEQGSGANVLTF. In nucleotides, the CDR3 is TGTGCCAGCAGCGAACAGGGCTCTGGGGCCAACGTCCTGACTTTC.

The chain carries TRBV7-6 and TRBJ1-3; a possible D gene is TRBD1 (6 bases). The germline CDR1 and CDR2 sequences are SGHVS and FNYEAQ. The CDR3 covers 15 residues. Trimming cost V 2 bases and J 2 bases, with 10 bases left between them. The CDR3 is CASSLTGSAGNTIYF. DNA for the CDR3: TGTGCCAGCAGCTTAACAGGGAGCGCTGGAAACACCATATATTTT.

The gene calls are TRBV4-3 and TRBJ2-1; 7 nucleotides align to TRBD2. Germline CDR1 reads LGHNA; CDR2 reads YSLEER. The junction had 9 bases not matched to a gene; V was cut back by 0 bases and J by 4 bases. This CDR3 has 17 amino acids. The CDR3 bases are TGCGCCAGCAGCCAAGATACCGGGACTACACTTTACAATGAGCAGTTCTTC. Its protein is CASSQDTGTTLYNEQFF.

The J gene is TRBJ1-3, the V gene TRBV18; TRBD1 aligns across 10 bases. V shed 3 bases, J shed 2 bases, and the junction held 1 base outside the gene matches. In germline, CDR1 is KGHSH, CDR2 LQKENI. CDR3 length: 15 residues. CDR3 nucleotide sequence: TGTGCCAGCTCACCGGACAGGGGGACTGGAAACACCATATATTTT. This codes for CASSPDRGTGNTIYF.